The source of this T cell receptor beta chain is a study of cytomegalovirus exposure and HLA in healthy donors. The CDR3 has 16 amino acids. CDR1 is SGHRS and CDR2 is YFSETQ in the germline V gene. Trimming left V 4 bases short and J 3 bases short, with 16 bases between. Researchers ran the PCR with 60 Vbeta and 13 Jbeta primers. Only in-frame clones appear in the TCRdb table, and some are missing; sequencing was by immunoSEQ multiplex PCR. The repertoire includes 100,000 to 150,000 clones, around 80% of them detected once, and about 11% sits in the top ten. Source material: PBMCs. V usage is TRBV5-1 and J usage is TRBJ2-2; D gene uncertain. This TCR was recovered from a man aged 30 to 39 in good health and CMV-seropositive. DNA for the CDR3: TGCGCCAGCAGCCCCTCCCCCTTCCTCCACACCGGGGAGCTGTTTTTT. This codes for CASSPSPFLHTGELFF. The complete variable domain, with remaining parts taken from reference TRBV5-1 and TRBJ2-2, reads KAGVTQTPRYLIKTRGQQVTLSCSPISGHRSVSWYQQTPGQGLQFLFEYFSETQRNKGNFPGRFSGRQFSNSRSEMNVSTLELGDSALYLCASSPSPFLHTGELFFGEGSRLTVL.